The next 6 T cell receptor beta chains were all read from a single sample in a study of siplizumab effects on memory and regulatory T cells. Sequencing was performed with immunoSEQ multiplex PCR; in TCRdb, only in-frame clones are kept and a portion is missing. The data contain 80,000 to 130,000 clones, about 95% of them singletons. The sequenced sample consisted of Tregs sorted from blood. These receptors all stem from a human donor in good health.

The chain has TRBV19 and TRBJ1-1; D remains ambiguous. CDR1 LNHDA and CDR2 SQIVND come from the germline V gene (reference sequence). Trimming stripped 4 bases from V and 0 bases from J, with 12 bases between. This CDR3 has 15 residues. The CDR3 DNA follows: TGTGCCAGTAGTAAACGTAACCCGTTGAACACTGAAGCTTTCTTT. This sequence encodes CASSKRNPLNTEAFF.

The CDR3 DNA sequence: TGTGCCAGCTCATCCAGGGGCGGGGCCCAAGAGACCCAGTACTTC. Translated: CASSSRGGAQETQYF. This sequence joins TRBV18 and TRBJ2-5; the D call may be TRBD1 or TRBD2 (6 bases each). V was clipped by 5 bases and J by 1 base, with 14 bases between them. Germline CDR1 KGHSH, CDR2 LQKENI. The CDR3 totals 15 residues.

The chain has TRBV27 and TRBJ2-2; TRBD2 agrees at 12 bases. This CDR3 comprises 16 residues. Germline V CDR1 and CDR2: MNHEY, SMNVEV (reference sequence). The V segment lost 2 bases and the J segment 8 bases; nucleotides outside the gene matches: 6. The CDR3 here is CASSLILAGGMGELFF. CDR3 DNA: TGTGCCAGCAGTTTAATCCTAGCGGGAGGGATGGGGGAGCTGTTTTTT.

The chain has TRBV4-1 and TRBJ2-7; D remains unclear. The CDR3 is 15 amino acids. V was clipped by 3 bases and J by 1 base, with 13 bases between them. Germline loops: CDR1 MGHRA, CDR2 YSYEKL. The chain's CDR3 is CASSQVVAGSYEQYF. For the CDR3, the DNA is TGCGCCAGCAGCCAGGTGGTGGCAGGATCCTACGAGCAGTACTTC.

The sample holds one count of this clone. V and J are TRBV11-2 and TRBJ2-7; D may be TRBD2 (6 bases). Germline V gives CDR1 SGHAT, CDR2 FQNNGV. The CDR3 covers 15 residues. V was cut by 5 bases and J by 3 bases, with 17 bases left in between. The CDR3 region is CASSLTWRESYEQYF. The CDR3 coding sequence is TGTGCCAGCAGCCTAACTTGGCGGGAAAGCTACGAGCAGTACTTC.

In the case of this clone: Because the CDR3 is missing its conserved closing phenylalanine or tryptophan, this is likely a read error. This rearrangement joins TRBV5-6 to TRBJ2-7, with TRBD2 matching over 7 bases. Looked up from germline, CDR1 is SGHDT and CDR2 is YYEEEE. V lost 0 bases and J lost 6; bases outside the gene matches: 3. The CDR3 runs 13 residues. CDR3 in amino acids: CASSLGLAGEQYL. CDR3 sequence (DNA): TGTGCCAGCAGCTTGGGACTAGCTGGCGAGCAGTACCTC.